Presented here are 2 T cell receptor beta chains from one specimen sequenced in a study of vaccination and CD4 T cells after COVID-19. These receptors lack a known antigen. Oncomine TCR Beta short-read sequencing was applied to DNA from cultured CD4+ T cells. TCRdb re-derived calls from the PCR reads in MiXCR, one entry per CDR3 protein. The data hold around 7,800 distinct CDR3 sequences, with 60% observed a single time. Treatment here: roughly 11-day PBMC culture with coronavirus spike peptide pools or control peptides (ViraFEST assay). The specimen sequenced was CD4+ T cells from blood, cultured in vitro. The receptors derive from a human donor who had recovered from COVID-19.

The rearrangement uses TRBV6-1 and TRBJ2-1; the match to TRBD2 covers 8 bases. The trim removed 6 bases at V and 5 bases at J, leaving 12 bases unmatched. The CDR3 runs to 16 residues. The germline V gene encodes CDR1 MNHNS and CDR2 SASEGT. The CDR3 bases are TGTGCCAGCAGCGGGGCGGGCGGGAGGACCCACAATGAGCAGTTCTTC. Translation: CASSGAGGRTHNEQFF.

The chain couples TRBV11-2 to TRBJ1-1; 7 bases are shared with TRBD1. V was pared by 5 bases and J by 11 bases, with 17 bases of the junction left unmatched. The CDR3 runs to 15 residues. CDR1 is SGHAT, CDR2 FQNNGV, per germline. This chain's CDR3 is CASSRYRGEPRGAFF. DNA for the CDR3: TGTGCCAGCAGCCGCTACAGGGGCGAACCTAGGGGGGCTTTCTTT.